This T cell receptor (beta chain) came from a study of breast tumors, draining lymph nodes, adjacent tissues. Study-wide points: Tumor TCR diversity was below lymph nodes but above nontumor tissue. Tumor T cell lymph node origin was a supported hypothesis, not proven.

TCRdb analysed the multiplex PCR reads with MiXCR anew, one entry per CDR3 protein. The sample shows 170,000 or so distinct CDR3 sequences, roughly a third of them seen only once. In its sample, this clonotype was seen many times. Its target is not known. The CDR3 consists of 15 residues. The V gene's germline CDR1 is LNHDA and CDR2 SQIVND (reference sequence). Trimming cost V 7 bases and J 1 base, with 14 bases left between them. The lymph nodes were axillary draining lymph nodes from breast cancer patients. This TCR came from a female donor with breast cancer. Some clones in this sample may be carry-over from other donors' samples. The V gene is TRBV19, the J gene TRBJ1-3; TRBD1 might be the D (6 bases). Sequenced sample: axillary lymph node tissue. This CDR3 reads CASTLTGHSGNTIYF. In DNA form, the CDR3 reads TGTGCCAGTACCCTGACGGGACATTCTGGAAACACCATATATTTT.